Presented here are 3 T cell receptor beta chains from one specimen sequenced in a study of blood T cell repertoires in COVID-19. Using immunoSEQ multiplex PCR, the repertoire was profiled, and TCRdb retains in-frame clones only, with some absent. The sample yields around 84,000 clones, about 80% seen once. Input material: peripheral blood. These receptors all stem from a woman between 40 and 50 years old with active or convalescent COVID-19.

The rearrangement joins TRBV27 to TRBJ2-7; perhaps TRBD2 as D (7 bases). This CDR3 is 13 amino acids long. Germline values: CDR1 MNHEY, CDR2 SMNVEV (reference sequence). Trimming left V 7 bases short and J 7 bases short, with 17 bases between. Here the CDR3 reads CASISGGAGEQYF. In nucleotides, the CDR3 is TGTGCCAGCATTAGTGGGGGGGCGGGGGAGCAGTACTTC.

The chain employs TRBV20-1 and TRBJ2-7; D unclear. This CDR3 comprises 13 residues. The germline V and J ends were trimmed by 3 bases and 0 bases, with 9 bases remaining between them. The germline V gene has CDR1 DFQATT and CDR2 SNEGSKA (reference sequence). The chain's CDR3 is CSASGLVSYEQYF. CDR3 coding DNA: TGCAGTGCTAGTGGGCTAGTCTCCTACGAGCAGTACTTC.

This sequence joins TRBV28 and TRBJ1-5, with TRBD1 matching over 7 bases. This CDR3 has 15 residues. J was trimmed by 6 bases and V by 6 bases; bases with no gene match: 11. Germline CDR1 and CDR2: MDHEN and SYDVKM. The CDR3 protein is CASRPDRVESQPQHF. In DNA, the CDR3 is TGTGCCAGCAGGCCTGACAGGGTAGAGAGTCAGCCCCAGCATTTT.